One T cell receptor beta chain is described in this entry. Original analysis: Reference gene primers were amplified, and this amplification served to estimate nucleated cell counts. Clones were read by immunoSEQ multiplex PCR, and TCRdb kept only the in-frame ones, dropping some. The V and J calls and clone size were taken over from that table, and D and trimming were inferred from the DNA. This table holds 55,000 to 85,000 clones, roughly 84% found once. The sample belongs to a study of blood T cell repertoires in COVID-19. Germline CDR1 reads LGHNA; CDR2 reads YSLEER. V lost 4 bases, J lost 4 bases, and 11 bases lay in between. The CDR3 is 14 amino acids.

The clonotype originates from a woman between 18 and 29 years old with acute or convalescent COVID-19. Sequences were obtained from peripheral blood. V usage is TRBV4-3 and J usage is TRBJ2-1; D is ambiguous. CDR3 amino acids: CASSREADYNEQFF. CDR3 DNA: TGCGCCAGCAGCCGAGAGGCAGATTACAATGAGCAGTTCTTC.